The entry below describes one T cell receptor beta chain. What it recognizes is unknown. This CDR3 is 15 amino acids long. V was trimmed by 2 bases and J by 1 base, leaving 10 bases between them. These data come from a study of blood T cells in healthy people across ages. Study-wide findings and caveats: Compared with aged donors, long-lived donors showed fewer expanded clones, suggesting selection. Diversity figures based on one million T cells were deemed too low. Per million T cells, the diversity of TCR beta decreased roughly linearly as age advanced.

Researchers isolated at least 7 million PBMCs per sample. Alongside a J-beta primer mix, a sample-barcoded 5' primer served in a second PCR lasting about 7 to 11 cycles. Via MiXCR, TCRdb re-called the 5' RACE reads, giving one row per CDR3 protein. The sample lists over 600,000 distinct CDR3 sequences; over 40% were seen once. This clonotype originated in a man older than 75 in good health. The rearrangement uses TRBV12-3 or TRBV12-4 and TRBJ2-3; D may correspond to TRBD1 or TRBD2 (5 bases each). The sequenced sample consisted of blood. The CDR3 DNA reads TGTGCCAGCAGTTTAAACGGGGCCCGCACAGATACGCAGTATTTT. It codes for CASSLNGARTDTQYF.